This TCR beta chain was documented in a study of T cells in Graves' hyperthyroidism and ophthalmopathy. CDR1 is LNHNV and CDR2 is YYDKDF in the germline V gene (reference sequence). Trimming stripped 3 bases from V and 4 bases from J, with 12 bases between. The CDR3 sequence is 14 residues long. Regarding the study as a whole: In the blood, most expanded thyroid clonotypes above 0.001 appeared as well.

About this clonotype itself: Its antigen is not known.

Amplified regions were TCR beta CDR3 sequences from RNA transcripts. HTBI primers were employed in a first-round RT-PCR of the TCR CDR3. TCRdb called the multiplex PCR reads again in MiXCR, with one record for every CDR3 protein. In the table there are roughly 530,000 distinct CDR3 sequences, approximately 17% of which are singletons. The study left out patients who had uncontrolled infection, other autoimmune disease, pregnancy or lactation. Together with thyroid ultrasound, orbital computed tomography, serum thyroxine and TRAb, clinical symptoms were used for diagnoses. The PBMCs were taken from approximately 9 ml of fresh peripheral blood.

What was sequenced was blood. This clonotype originated in a woman younger than 30 with Graves' ophthalmopathy. The gene calls are TRBV15 and TRBJ1-2; TRBD1 is a possible D gene (5 bases). CDR3 nucleotide sequence: TGTGCCACCAGCAGGGTGATAGACAGCTATGGCTACACCTTC. As protein: CATSRVIDSYGYTF.